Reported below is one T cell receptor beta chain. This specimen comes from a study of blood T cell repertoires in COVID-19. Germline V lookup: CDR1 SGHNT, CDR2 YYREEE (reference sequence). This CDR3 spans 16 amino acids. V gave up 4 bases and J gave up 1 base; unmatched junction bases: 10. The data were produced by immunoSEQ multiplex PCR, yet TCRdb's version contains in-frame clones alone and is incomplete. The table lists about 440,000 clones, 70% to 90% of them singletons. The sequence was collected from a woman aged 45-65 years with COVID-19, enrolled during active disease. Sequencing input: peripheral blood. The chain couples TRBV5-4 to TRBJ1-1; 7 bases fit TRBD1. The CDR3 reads CASSPGPNRGNTEAFF. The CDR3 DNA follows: TGTGCCAGCAGCCCAGGACCGAACAGGGGGAACACTGAAGCTTTCTTT.